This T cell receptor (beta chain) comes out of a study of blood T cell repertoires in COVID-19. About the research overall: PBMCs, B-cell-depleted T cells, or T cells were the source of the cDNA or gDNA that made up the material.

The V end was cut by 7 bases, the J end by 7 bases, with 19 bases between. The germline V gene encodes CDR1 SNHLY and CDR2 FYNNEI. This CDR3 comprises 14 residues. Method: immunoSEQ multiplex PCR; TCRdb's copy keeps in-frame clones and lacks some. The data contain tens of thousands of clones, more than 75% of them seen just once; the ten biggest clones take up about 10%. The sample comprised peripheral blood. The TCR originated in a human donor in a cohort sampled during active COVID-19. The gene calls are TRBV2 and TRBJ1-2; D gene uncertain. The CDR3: CASTLMGLFGGYTF. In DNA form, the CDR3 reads TGTGCCAGCACTCTCATGGGCTTGTTCGGTGGCTACACCTTC.